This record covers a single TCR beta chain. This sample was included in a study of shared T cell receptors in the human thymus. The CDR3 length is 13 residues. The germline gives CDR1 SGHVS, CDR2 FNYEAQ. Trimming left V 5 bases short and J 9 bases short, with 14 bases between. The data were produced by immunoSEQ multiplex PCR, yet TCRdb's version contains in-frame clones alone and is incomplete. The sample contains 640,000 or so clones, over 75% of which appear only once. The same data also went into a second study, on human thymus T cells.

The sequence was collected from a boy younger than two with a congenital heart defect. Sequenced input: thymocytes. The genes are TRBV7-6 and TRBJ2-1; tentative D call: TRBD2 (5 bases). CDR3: CASSPRLAVEQFF. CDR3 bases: TGTGCCAGCAGCCCCCGGCTAGCTGTTGAGCAGTTCTTC.